One and the same sample provided the 7 T cell receptor beta chains below, sequenced in a study of T cell responses to AZD1222 COVID-19 vaccine. TCRdb's table, derived via immunoSEQ multiplex PCR, lists solely in-frame clones and lacks some. This table has roughly 99,000 clones, just over 90% appearing once. The sample in question was peripheral blood, obtained 28 days after the second AZD1222 dose. Receptors originate from an adult who received the AZD1222 COVID-19 vaccine.

This chain connects TRBV20-1 to TRBJ1-1; no definite D call. This CDR3 spans 11 amino acids. Germline V gene data show CDR1 as DFQATT and CDR2 as SNEGSKA (reference sequence). Trimming left V 6 bases short and J 5 bases short, with 10 bases between. The CDR3 sequence: CSARVGTEAFF. CDR3 DNA: TGCAGTGCGCGGGTGGGGACTGAAGCTTTCTTT.

V gene TRBV6-6 combines with J gene TRBJ1-5; tentative D call: TRBD1 (5 bases). The germline gives CDR1 MNHNY, CDR2 SVGAGI (reference sequence). This CDR3 contains 14 residues. V was clipped by 4 bases and J by 4 bases, with 11 bases between them. The CDR3 DNA reads as TGTGCCAGCAGTTCGAGCAGGGATAATCAGCCCCAGCATTTT. This encodes CASSSSRDNQPQHF.

The chain joins TRBV7-5 to TRBJ1-5. TRBV7-5 is designated a pseudogene. CDR3 length: 16 amino acids. The CDR3 nucleotides read TGTGTCAGAAGCGAAAGGGGAGGGGGTTGCAATCAGCCCCAGCATTTT. The encoded protein is CVRSERGGGCNQPQHF.

A remark on this clone: Relative to the germline gene, one junction end is altered; a read error may explain this. The V call is TRBV29-1, the J call TRBJ1-1, with D uncertain. CDR1 and CDR2 from the germline V gene are SQVTM and ANQGSEA. This CDR3 is 13 amino acids long. The CDR3 nucleotides are TGCAGCGCTGAACCCGCCATGAACACTGAAGCTTTCTTT. It is translated as CSAEPAMNTEAFF.

The J gene is TRBJ1-1, the V gene TRBV6-5, with 9 bases lining up with TRBD1. The CDR3 contains 15 residues. Germline values: CDR1 MNHEY, CDR2 SVGAGI. V was pared by 4 bases and J by 5 bases, with 8 bases of the junction left unmatched. The CDR3 region has the DNA TGTGCCAGCAGTTCGCCAACAGGGGGCAAAACTGAAGCTTTCTTT. Its protein is CASSSPTGGKTEAFF.

The gene calls are TRBV7-2 and TRBJ2-7; 8 nucleotides align to TRBD2. CDR3 size: 17 residues. Germline V gene data show CDR1 as SGHTA and CDR2 as FQGNSA. Trimming took 1 base from V and 2 from J; bases not matched to a gene: 10. CDR3 loop: CASSLEVSGSVAYEQYF. The CDR3 DNA reads as TGTGCCAGCAGCTTAGAGGTCAGCGGGAGTGTGGCCTACGAGCAGTACTTC.

The chain carries TRBV27 and TRBJ1-1; tentatively, D is TRBD1 (6 bases). CDR3 size: 14 residues. The germline gives CDR1 MNHEY, CDR2 SMNVEV (reference sequence). V was shortened by 5 bases and J by 4 bases, with 14 bases between the two germline ends. The CDR3 nucleotides read TGTGCCAGCAGTCGACAGGTTTCAAGCACTGAAGCTTTCTTT. Amino acids: CASSRQVSSTEAFF.